The 18 T cell receptor beta chains below all came from one sample that was sequenced in a study of blood T cell repertoires in COVID-19. The assay was immunoSEQ multiplex PCR, and TCRdb's table has in-frame clones only and misses some. This sample has about 200,000 clones; roughly 80% occur once, and the top ten carry over 6.5%. The source material was PBMCs or T cells enriched from blood (not recorded which). The receptors derive from a man aged 35-49 years who had recovered from COVID-19.

This clone has only one observation. V usage is TRBV5-1 and J usage is TRBJ1-1; no clear D gene. The CDR3 runs to 16 residues. Germline V lookup: CDR1 SGHRS, CDR2 YFSETQ. Between the trimmed V and J ends, which lost 3 bases and 0 bases, there was a span of 15 bases. The CDR3 loop reads CASSWLDRSMNTEAFF. The CDR3 DNA follows: TGCGCCAGCAGCTGGCTTGATAGGAGCATGAACACTGAAGCTTTCTTT.

The CDR3 sequence is CASSPTGQGNYGYTF. DNA of the CDR3: TGTGCCAGCAGCCCTACGGGACAGGGGAACTATGGCTACACCTTC. The chain joins TRBV7-2 to TRBJ1-2; 10 nucleotides match TRBD1. Germline lookup yields CDR1 SGHTA and CDR2 FQGNSA. The CDR3 is 15 residues long. V gave up 5 bases and J gave up 2 bases; unmatched junction bases: 5. The full variable domain, rest sourced from reference TRBV7-2 and TRBJ1-2, is GAGVSQSPSNKVTEKGKDVELRCDPISGHTALYWYRQSLGQGLEFLIYFQGNSAPDKSGLPSDRFSAERTGGSVSTLTIQRTQQEDSAVYLCASSPTGQGNYGYTFGSGTRLTVV.

This sequence joins TRBV7-9 and TRBJ2-1, with TRBD2 matching 16 bases. Germline V CDR1 and CDR2: SEHNR, FQNEAQ (reference sequence). V lost 4 bases, J lost 9 bases, and 6 bases stayed unmatched. The CDR3 has 16 amino acids. In DNA, the CDR3 is TGTGCCAGCAGCTCCGGGACTAGCGGGGGGGAAATTGAGCAGTTCTTC. Amino acids: CASSSGTSGGEIEQFF.

The genes are TRBV18 and TRBJ1-1; possibly TRBD1 for D (5 bases). CDR1 and CDR2 from the germline V gene are KGHSH and LQKENI. The CDR3 contains 14 residues. Between the trimmed V and J ends, which lost 4 bases and 4 bases, there was a span of 13 bases. The CDR3 loop reads CASSLGRGPTEAFF. As DNA, the CDR3 is TGTGCCAGCTCACTCGGGAGGGGTCCCACTGAAGCTTTCTTT. The whole variable domain, remainder taken from reference TRBV18 and TRBJ1-1, is NAGVMQNPRHLVRRRGQEARLRCSPMKGHSHVYWYRQLPEEGLKFMVYLQKENIIDESGMPKERFSAEFPKEGPSILRIQQVVRGDSAAYFCASSLGRGPTEAFFGQGTRLTVV.

The CDR3 nucleotides read TGTGCCAGCAGCCTGGGACAGGGCCTTAATGAAAAACTGTTTTTT. This codes for CASSLGQGLNEKLFF. The chain recombines TRBV7-8 with TRBJ1-4; TRBD1 matches at 9 bases. The CDR3 has 15 amino acids. Germline CDR1 and CDR2: SGHVS and FQNEAQ. The V and J ends lost 5 bases and 4 bases, in that order; junction bases with no gene match: 5.

J is TRBJ1-5 and V is TRBV5-6; D might be TRBD1 (6 bases). This CDR3 has 16 amino acids. Germline values: CDR1 SGHDT, CDR2 YYEEEE. V was pared by 4 bases and J by 0 bases, with 14 bases between. The CDR3 DNA reads TGTGCCAGCAGCATATCACAGGGAAATAGCAATCAGCCCCAGCATTTT. Protein sequence: CASSISQGNSNQPQHF.

This chain links TRBV18 with TRBJ1-2; D perhaps matches TRBD1 (6 bases). CDR3 length equals 16 residues. Between the trimmed V and J ends, which lost 3 bases and 3 bases, there was a span of 17 bases. Germline-derived CDR1 and CDR2 are KGHSH and LQKENI. CDR3 loop: CASSPQKLPGDYGYTF. Written as DNA, the CDR3 is TGTGCCAGCTCACCCCAAAAACTTCCAGGGGACTATGGCTACACCTTC.

V and J are TRBV4-3 and TRBJ1-3; tentatively, D is TRBD1 (6 bases). This CDR3 contains 15 residues. Germline-derived CDR1 and CDR2 are LGHNA and YSLEER. The CDR3 DNA follows: TGCGCTAAACCCATACCAACAGGGACTGGAAACACCATATATTTT. It yields the protein CAKPIPTGTGNTIYF.

The chain links TRBV12-3 or TRBV12-4 to TRBJ1-2, with 8 bases matching TRBD1. The CDR3 spans 13 residues. V shed 6 bases, J shed 8 bases, and the junction held 8 bases outside the gene matches. The CDR3 is CASSPTGDLGYTF. The CDR3, as DNA: TGTGCCAGCAGCCCGACAGGGGATTTAGGCTACACCTTC.

This chain links TRBV5-8 with TRBJ1-5; the D gene is possibly TRBD1 (5 bases). The CDR3 has 16 residues. V gave up 4 bases and J gave up 0 bases, with 14 bases separating them. Germline CDR1 and CDR2: SGHTS and YDEGEE. In DNA form, the CDR3 reads TGTGCCAGCAGCGACAGAAATACCTTTAGCAATCAGCCCCAGCATTTT. Protein: CASSDRNTFSNQPQHF.

The V and J genes are TRBV27 and TRBJ1-1; 7 bases map to TRBD1. Germline V CDR1 and CDR2: MNHEY, SMNVEV (reference sequence). The CDR3 extends over 14 amino acids. The J segment lost 0 bases and the V segment lost 5 bases, leaving 3 bases of the junction unmatched. The DNA of the CDR3 is TGTGCCAGCAGTCCGGGACAGATGAACACTGAAGCTTTCTTT. This translates into CASSPGQMNTEAFF.

This clone has only a few counts. The CDR3 region has the DNA TGTGCCAGCAGTACAGGGAACAATCAGCCCCAGCATTTT. This translates into CASSTGNNQPQHF. The V gene is TRBV2, the J gene TRBJ1-5; the D gene is possibly TRBD1 (6 bases). Germline V CDR1 and CDR2: SNHLY, FYNNEI. The germline V and J ends were trimmed by 5 bases and 3 bases, with 8 bases remaining between them. This CDR3 spans 13 amino acids.

The rearrangement uses TRBV12-5 and TRBJ1-5, with 7 bases lining up with TRBD1. Germline CDR1 reads LGHNT; CDR2 reads FRNRAP. The CDR3 length is 19 residues. J was trimmed by 4 bases and V by 0 bases; bases with no gene match: 15. For the CDR3, the DNA is TGTGCTAGTGGTTTGGTAGGAGGACAGGTTCCCTCTACAAATCAGCCCCAGCATTTT. Residues: CASGLVGGQVPSTNQPQHF.

This chain links TRBV7-8 with TRBJ1-5; 7 positions agree with TRBD1. With 1 base clipped from V and 4 bases from J, the junction kept 7 bases outside the gene matches. Germline values: CDR1 SGHVS, CDR2 FQNEAQ. The CDR3 spans 16 residues. For the CDR3, the DNA is TGTGCCAGCAGCTTAGATTTCAGGGGGTTGAATCAGCCCCAGCATTTT. Protein sequence: CASSLDFRGLNQPQHF.

This rearrangement joins TRBV3-1 (or the pseudogene TRBV3-2) to TRBJ2-1, with D uncertain. Looked up from germline, CDR1 is LGHDT and CDR2 is YNNKEL (reference sequence). V was trimmed by 0 bases and J by 5 bases, leaving 11 bases between them. The CDR3 sequence is 15 residues long. The CDR3 loop reads CASSQDYRRNNEQFF. For the CDR3, the DNA is TGTGCCAGCAGCCAAGACTACCGTCGTAACAATGAGCAGTTCTTC.

V usage is TRBV28 and J usage is TRBJ1-3; a possible D gene is TRBD1 (5 bases). This CDR3 is built from 15 residues. CDR1 and CDR2 (germline): MDHEN, SYDVKM. V was clipped by 4 bases and J by 6 bases, with 16 bases between them. CDR3 in amino acids: CASSWGTGVENTIYF. The CDR3 nucleotides are TGTGCCAGCAGTTGGGGTACAGGAGTCGAAAACACCATATATTTT.

The J gene is TRBJ2-7, the V gene TRBV18; TRBD2 agrees at 12 bases. Trimming at V came to 2 bases and at J to 2 bases, leaving 1 base not matched to a gene. Germline CDR1 and CDR2: KGHSH and LQKENI. CDR3 length: 15 residues. The CDR3 protein is CASSPSSGGAYEQYF. In DNA form, the CDR3 reads TGTGCCAGCTCACCATCTAGCGGGGGGGCCTACGAGCAGTACTTC.

This chain connects TRBV5-8 to TRBJ1-1; 7 bases are a match to TRBD1. The germline V gene has CDR1 SGHTS and CDR2 YDEGEE. J lost 0 bases, V lost 3 bases, and 2 bases had no gene match. The CDR3 contains 14 residues. Here the CDR3 reads CASSSGQLNTEAFF. The CDR3, as DNA: TGTGCCAGCAGCTCGGGACAGCTGAACACTGAAGCTTTCTTT.